This T cell receptor (beta chain) was observed in a study of T cell responses to AZD1222 COVID-19 vaccine. Study results and caveats: In a largely white British group with more females than males, clonal diversity was possibly underestimated.

V lost 11 bases, J lost 0 bases, and 8 bases lay in between. Germline CDR1 ENHRY, CDR2 SYGVKD. This CDR3 is 12 amino acids long. Remarks on this clone: What it recognizes is unknown.

Repertoires were generated with immunoSEQ multiplex PCR, while TCRdb's copy carries only in-frame clones and drops some. The data contain around 75,000 clones, about nine tenths of them singletons. This specimen was peripheral blood, taken 28 days after the second dose of the MenACWY control vaccine. The source of this sequence is an adult who received the MenACWY meningococcal vaccine as a control. This chain uses TRBV10-3 with TRBJ1-3; D is undetermined. The CDR3 coding sequence is TGTGCCGGCCAGGACTCTGGAAACACCATATATTTT. Protein product: CAGQDSGNTIYF.